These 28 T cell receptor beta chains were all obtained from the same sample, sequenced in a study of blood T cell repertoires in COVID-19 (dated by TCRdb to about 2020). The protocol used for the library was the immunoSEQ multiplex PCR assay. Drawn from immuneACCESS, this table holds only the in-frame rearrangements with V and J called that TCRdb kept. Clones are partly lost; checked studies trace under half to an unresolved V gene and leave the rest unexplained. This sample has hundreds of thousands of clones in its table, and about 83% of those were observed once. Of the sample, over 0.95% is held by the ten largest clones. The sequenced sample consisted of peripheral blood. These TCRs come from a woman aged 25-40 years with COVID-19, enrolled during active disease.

CDR3 bases: TGCGCCAGCAGCCCCTACCCCCTCGATGGCTACACCTTC. It encodes CASSPYPLDGYTF. This sequence joins TRBV5-1 and TRBJ1-2; D is unclear. There are 13 residues in the CDR3. Trimming took 4 bases from V and 6 from J, leaving 13 bases between them. CDR1 is SGHRS, CDR2 YFSETQ, per germline.

This CDR3 is CASSQDRGGDGYTF. DNA for the CDR3: TGCGCCAGCAGCCAAGATAGGGGAGGGGATGGCTACACCTTC. V gene TRBV4-3 combines with J gene TRBJ1-2; tentative D call: TRBD1 (5 bases). V was cut by 0 bases and J by 6 bases, with 11 bases left in between. This CDR3 contains 14 residues. Germline assignment: CDR1 LGHNA and CDR2 YSLEER.

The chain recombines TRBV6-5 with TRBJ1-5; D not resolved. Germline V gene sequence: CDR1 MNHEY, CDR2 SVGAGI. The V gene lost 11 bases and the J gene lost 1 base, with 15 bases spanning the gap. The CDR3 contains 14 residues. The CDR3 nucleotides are TGTGCCGTCGGAGGAGTCCCGAGCAATCAGCCCCAGCATTTT. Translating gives CAVGGVPSNQPQHF.

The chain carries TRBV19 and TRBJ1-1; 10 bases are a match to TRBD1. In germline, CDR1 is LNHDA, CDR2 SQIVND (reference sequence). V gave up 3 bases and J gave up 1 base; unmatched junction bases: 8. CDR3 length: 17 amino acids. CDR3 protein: CASSMAGTGVWNTEAFF. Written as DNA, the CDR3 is TGTGCCAGTAGTATGGCCGGGACAGGGGTTTGGAACACTGAAGCTTTCTTT. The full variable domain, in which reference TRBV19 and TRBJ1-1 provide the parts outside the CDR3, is DGGITQSPKYLFRKEGQNVTLSCEQNLNHDAMYWYRQDPGQGLRLIYYSQIVNDFQKGDIAEGYSVSREKKESFPLTVTSAQKNPTAFYLCASSMAGTGVWNTEAFFGQGTRLTVV.

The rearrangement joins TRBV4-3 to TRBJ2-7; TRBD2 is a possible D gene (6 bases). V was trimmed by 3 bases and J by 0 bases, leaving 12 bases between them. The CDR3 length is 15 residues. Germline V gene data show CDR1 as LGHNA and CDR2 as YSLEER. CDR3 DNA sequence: TGCGCCAGCAGCCACCTAGCGAGCAGCTCCTACGAGCAGTACTTC. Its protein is CASSHLASSSYEQYF.

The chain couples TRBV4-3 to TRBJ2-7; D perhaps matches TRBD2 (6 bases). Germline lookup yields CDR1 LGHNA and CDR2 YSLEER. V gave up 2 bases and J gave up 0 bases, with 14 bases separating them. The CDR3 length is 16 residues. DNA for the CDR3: TGCGCCAGCAGCCAATACCTAGCGCCAAGCTCCTACGAGCAGTACTTC. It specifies CASSQYLAPSSYEQYF.

The CDR3 region has the DNA TGTGCTAGTGGTTTGGGGATGGGACAGGGCTCCTACGAGCAGTACTTC. Residues: CASGLGMGQGSYEQYF. This chain links TRBV12-5 with TRBJ2-7, with TRBD1 matching 9 bases. J was trimmed by 0 bases and V by 1 base; bases with no gene match: 4. Per germline, CDR1 LGHNT and CDR2 FRNRAP. This CDR3 has 16 amino acids.

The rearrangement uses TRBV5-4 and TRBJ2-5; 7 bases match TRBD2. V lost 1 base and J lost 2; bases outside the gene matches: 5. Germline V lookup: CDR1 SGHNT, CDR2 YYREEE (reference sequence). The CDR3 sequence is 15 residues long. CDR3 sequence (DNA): TGTGCCAGCAGCTTGCCACTAGCGAGTCAAGAGACCCAGTACTTC. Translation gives CASSLPLASQETQYF.

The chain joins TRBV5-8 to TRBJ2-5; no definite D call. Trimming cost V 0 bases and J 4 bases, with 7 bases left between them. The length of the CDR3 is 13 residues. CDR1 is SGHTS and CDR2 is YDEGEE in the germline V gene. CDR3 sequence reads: CASSLGARETQYF. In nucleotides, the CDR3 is TGTGCCAGCAGCTTGGGAGCTAGAGAGACCCAGTACTTC.

CDR3 sequence reads: CASSLGREGVDTQYF. The CDR3 nucleotides are TGTGCCAGCAGCTTAGGACGAGAGGGCGTGGATACGCAGTATTTT. The V call is TRBV11-1, the J call TRBJ2-3; tentatively, D is TRBD2 (5 bases). Trimming removed 1 base at V and 6 bases at J, with 14 bases between. This CDR3 region has 15 residues. Germline CDR1 SGHAT, CDR2 FQDESV (reference sequence).

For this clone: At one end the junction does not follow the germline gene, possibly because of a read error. The CDR3 sequence is CASSGGAESRDTQYF. DNA for the CDR3: TGTGCCAGTAGCGGCGGGGCGGAAAGCAGAGATACGCAGTATTTT. V and J are TRBV19 and TRBJ2-3; D perhaps matches TRBD2 (6 bases). CDR3 length: 15 residues. Germline V gene lookup returns CDR1 LNHDA and CDR2 SQIVND (reference sequence).

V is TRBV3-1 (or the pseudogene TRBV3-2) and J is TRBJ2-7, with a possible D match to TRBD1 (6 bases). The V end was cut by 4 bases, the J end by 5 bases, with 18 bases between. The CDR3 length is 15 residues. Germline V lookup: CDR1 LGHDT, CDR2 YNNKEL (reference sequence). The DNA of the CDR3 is TGTGCCAGCAGCCGCCTGGCACAGGGTTCCGACGAGCAGTACTTC. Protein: CASSRLAQGSDEQYF.

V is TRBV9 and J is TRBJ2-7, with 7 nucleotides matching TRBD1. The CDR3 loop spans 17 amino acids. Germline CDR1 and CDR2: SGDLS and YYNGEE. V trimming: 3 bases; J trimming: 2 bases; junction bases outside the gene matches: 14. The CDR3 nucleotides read TGTGCCAGCAGCGCAAAGGGGGCGACAGGACGTCCCTACGAGCAGTACTTC. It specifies CASSAKGATGRPYEQYF.

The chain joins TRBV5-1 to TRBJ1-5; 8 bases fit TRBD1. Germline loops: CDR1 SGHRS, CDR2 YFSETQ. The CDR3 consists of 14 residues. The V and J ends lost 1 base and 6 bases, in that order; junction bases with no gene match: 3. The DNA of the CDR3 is TGCGCCAGCAGCTTGTCAGGGGGCGGTCAGCCCCAGCATTTT. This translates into CASSLSGGGQPQHF.

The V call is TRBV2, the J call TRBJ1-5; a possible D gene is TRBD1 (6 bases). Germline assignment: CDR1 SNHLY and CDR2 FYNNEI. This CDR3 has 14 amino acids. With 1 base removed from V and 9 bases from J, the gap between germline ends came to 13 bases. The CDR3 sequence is CASSEEGVLLPQHF. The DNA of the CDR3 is TGTGCCAGCAGTGAAGAGGGGGTCCTACTGCCCCAGCATTTT.

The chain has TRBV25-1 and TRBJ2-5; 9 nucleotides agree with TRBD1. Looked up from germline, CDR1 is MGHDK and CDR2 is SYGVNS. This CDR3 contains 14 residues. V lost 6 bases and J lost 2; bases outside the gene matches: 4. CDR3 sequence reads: CASSPGTGQETQYF. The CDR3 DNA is TGTGCCAGCAGCCCCGGGACAGGGCAAGAGACCCAGTACTTC.

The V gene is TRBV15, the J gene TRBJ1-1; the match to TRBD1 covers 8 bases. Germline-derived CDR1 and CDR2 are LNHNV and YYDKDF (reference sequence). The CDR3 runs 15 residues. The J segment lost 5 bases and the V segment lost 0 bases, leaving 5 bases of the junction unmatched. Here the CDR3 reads CATSRDTQGVTEAFF. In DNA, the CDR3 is TGTGCCACCAGCAGAGATACACAGGGGGTTACTGAAGCTTTCTTT.

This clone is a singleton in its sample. In DNA form, the CDR3 reads TGTGCCTGGAGCTATTACGGGACTAGTAGCACCGGGGAGCTGTTTTTT. This codes for CAWSYYGTSSTGELFF. This chain links TRBV30 with TRBJ2-2; TRBD2 aligns across 8 bases. This CDR3 comprises 16 residues. Germline CDR1 and CDR2: GTSNPN and SVGIG (reference sequence). The ends lost 3 bases at V and 4 bases at J; junction bases unmatched: 10.

The CDR3 region has the DNA TGTGCCAGCAGTCTACAGGGGACCAACTATGGCTACACCTTC. It codes for CASSLQGTNYGYTF. The V gene is TRBV28, the J gene TRBJ1-2, with 7 bases identical to TRBD1. The J segment lost 2 bases and the V segment lost 5 bases, leaving 5 bases of the junction unmatched. The CDR3 length is 14 residues. CDR1 and CDR2 from the germline V gene are MDHEN and SYDVKM.

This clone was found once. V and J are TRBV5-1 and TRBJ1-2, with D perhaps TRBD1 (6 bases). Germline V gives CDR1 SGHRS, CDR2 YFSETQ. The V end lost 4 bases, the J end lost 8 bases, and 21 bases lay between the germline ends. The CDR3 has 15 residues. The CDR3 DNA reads TGCGCCAGCAGCATTATTCCGGGACAACTGGACGGCTACACCTTC. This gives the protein CASSIIPGQLDGYTF.

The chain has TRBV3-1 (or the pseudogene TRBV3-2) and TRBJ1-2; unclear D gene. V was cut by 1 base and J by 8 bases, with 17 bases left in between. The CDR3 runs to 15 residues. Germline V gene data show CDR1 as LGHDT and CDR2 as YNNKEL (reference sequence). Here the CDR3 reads CASSQVAGAMEGYTF. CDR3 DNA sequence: TGTGCCAGCAGCCAAGTCGCCGGAGCTATGGAGGGCTACACCTTC.

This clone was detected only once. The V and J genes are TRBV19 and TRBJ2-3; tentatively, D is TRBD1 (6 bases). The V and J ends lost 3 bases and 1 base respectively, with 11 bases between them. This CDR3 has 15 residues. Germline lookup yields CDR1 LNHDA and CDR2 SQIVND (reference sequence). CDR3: CASSMGAGRTDTQYF. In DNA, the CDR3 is TGTGCCAGTAGTATGGGGGCGGGCCGCACAGATACGCAGTATTTT.

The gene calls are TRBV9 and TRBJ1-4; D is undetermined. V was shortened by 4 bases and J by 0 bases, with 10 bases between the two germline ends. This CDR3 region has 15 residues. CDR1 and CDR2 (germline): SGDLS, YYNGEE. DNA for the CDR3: TGTGCCAGCAGCCTTGCGGGCGCAACTAATGAAAAACTGTTTTTT. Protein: CASSLAGATNEKLFF.

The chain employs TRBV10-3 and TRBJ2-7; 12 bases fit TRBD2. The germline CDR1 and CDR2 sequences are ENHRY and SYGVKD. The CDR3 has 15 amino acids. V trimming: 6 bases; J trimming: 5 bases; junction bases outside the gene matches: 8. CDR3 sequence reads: CAISSLAGGPNEQYF. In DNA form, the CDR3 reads TGTGCCATCAGCTCTCTAGCGGGAGGGCCCAACGAGCAGTACTTC.

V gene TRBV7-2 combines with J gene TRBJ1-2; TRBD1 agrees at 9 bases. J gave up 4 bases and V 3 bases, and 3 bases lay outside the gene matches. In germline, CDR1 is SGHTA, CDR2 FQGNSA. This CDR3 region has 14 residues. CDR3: CASSFSGQGYGYTF. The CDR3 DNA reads TGTGCCAGCAGCTTCTCGGGACAGGGCTATGGCTACACCTTC.

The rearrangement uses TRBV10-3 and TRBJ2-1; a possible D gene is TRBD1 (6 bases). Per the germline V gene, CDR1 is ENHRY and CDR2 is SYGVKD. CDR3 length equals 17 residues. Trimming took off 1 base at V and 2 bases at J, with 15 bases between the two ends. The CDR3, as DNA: TGTGCCATCAGTGAGTTTAAGTACAGGGAACCCTACAATGAGCAGTTCTTC. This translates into CAISEFKYREPYNEQFF.

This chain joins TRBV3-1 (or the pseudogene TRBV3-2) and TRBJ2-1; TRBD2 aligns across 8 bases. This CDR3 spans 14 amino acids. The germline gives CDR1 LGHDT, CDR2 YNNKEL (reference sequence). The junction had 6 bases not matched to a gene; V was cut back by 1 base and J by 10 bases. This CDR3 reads CASSQGLAGREQFF. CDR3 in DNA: TGTGCCAGCAGCCAAGGGCTAGCGGGTCGAGAGCAGTTCTTC.

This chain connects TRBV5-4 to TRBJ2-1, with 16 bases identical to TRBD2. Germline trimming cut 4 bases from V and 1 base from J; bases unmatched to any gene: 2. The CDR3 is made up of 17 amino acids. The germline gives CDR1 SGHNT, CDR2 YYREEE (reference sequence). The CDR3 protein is CASSGTSGGASYNEQFF. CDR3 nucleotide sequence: TGTGCCAGCAGCGGGACTAGCGGGGGGGCGTCCTACAATGAGCAGTTCTTC.